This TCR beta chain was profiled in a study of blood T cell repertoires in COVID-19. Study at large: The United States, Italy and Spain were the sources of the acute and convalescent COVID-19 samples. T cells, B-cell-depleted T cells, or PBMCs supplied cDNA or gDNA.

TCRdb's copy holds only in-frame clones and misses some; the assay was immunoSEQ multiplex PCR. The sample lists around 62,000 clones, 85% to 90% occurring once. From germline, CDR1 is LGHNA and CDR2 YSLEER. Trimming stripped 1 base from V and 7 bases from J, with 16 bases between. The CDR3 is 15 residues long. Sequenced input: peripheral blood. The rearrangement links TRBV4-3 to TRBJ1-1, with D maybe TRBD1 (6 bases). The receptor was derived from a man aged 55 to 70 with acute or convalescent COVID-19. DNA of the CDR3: TGCGCCAGCAGCCAAGGGTCAGGGAAGGACAGTGAAGCTTTCTTT. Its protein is CASSQGSGKDSEAFF.